A selection of T cell receptor beta chains follows, all from one sample in a study of blood T cells in healthy people across ages. In TCRdb, the 5' RACE reads were re-called with MiXCR into one record per CDR3 protein. The table has over 1.5 million distinct CDR3 sequences, approximately 50% seen once. The source material was blood. Every receptor here comes from a woman aged 40 to 50 in good health. CDR3s include the opening cysteine and the closing phenylalanine or tryptophan. Fields, in order: J gene, V gene, clone size, D gene, CDR3 protein, CDR3 DNA. D genes are given only for firm matches. The size field is filled for only some rows; it gives once, few, many or a size class.

J: TRBJ2-1
V: TRBV9
size: .
D: TRBD2
CDR3: CASSVEGSGVNNEQFF
DNA: TGTGCCAGCAGCGTAGAAGGTAGCGGGGTAAACAATGAGCAGTTCTTC

J: TRBJ2-7
V: TRBV5-1
size: once
D: TRBD1
CDR3: CASSFDRGDYYEQYF
DNA: TGCGCCAGCAGCTTTGACAGGGGAGACTACTACGAGCAGTACTTC

J: TRBJ2-1
V: TRBV4-3
size: once
D: .
CDR3: CASSQDSDSQYYNEQFF
DNA: TGCGCCAGCAGCCAAGATAGTGATAGTCAATACTACAATGAGCAGTTCTTC

J: TRBJ2-3
V: TRBV5-1
size: once
D: .
CDR3: CVSSATPGPASDTQYF
DNA: TGCGTCAGCAGCGCGACGCCGGGACCAGCCTCAGATACGCAGTATTTT

J: TRBJ1-1
V: TRBV7-6
size: .
D: .
CDR3: CASSFSRARTEAFF
DNA: TGTGCCAGCAGCTTTTCCAGGGCCCGCACTGAAGCTTTCTTT

J: TRBJ2-5
V: TRBV12-3/TRBV12-4
size: .
D: TRBD1
CDR3: CASSLGGGQGTETQYF
DNA: TGTGCCAGCAGCCTAGGCGGGGGACAGGGGACGGAGACCCAGTACTTC

J: TRBJ2-5
V: TRBV11-1
size: few
D: TRBD2
CDR3: CASSLAPESGGDQETQYF
DNA: TGTGCCAGCAGCTTAGCGCCAGAGAGCGGGGGGGATCAAGAGACCCAGTACTTC

J: TRBJ2-1
V: TRBV15
size: .
D: TRBD2
CDR3: CATSRDLAGAAYNEQFF
DNA: TGTGCCACCAGCAGAGATCTAGCGGGGGCCGCCTACAATGAGCAGTTCTTC

J: TRBJ1-1
V: TRBV9
size: .
D: TRBD1
CDR3: CASSVQPGTGEAFF
DNA: TGTGCCAGCAGCGTCCAACCCGGGACAGGGGAGGCTTTCTTT

J: TRBJ2-7
V: TRBV20-1
size: few
D: TRBD2
CDR3: CSARSGETYEQYF
DNA: TGCAGTGCTAGAAGCGGGGAAACTTACGAGCAGTACTTC

J: TRBJ2-3
V: TRBV12-3/TRBV12-4
size: .
D: TRBD2
CDR3: CASSLALAGSADTQYF
DNA: TGTGCCAGCAGTTTAGCGCTAGCGGGGAGCGCAGATACGCAGTATTTT

J: TRBJ1-2
V: TRBV6-1
size: .
D: TRBD1
CDR3: CASRGTDTNGYTF
DNA: TGTGCCAGCAGGGGGACAGATACTAATGGCTACACCTTC

J: TRBJ2-7
V: TRBV3-1
size: .
D: .
CDR3: CAGSQVFGPLGHEQYF
DNA: TGTGCCGGCAGCCAAGTCTTCGGACCGCTGGGCCACGAGCAGTACTTC

J: TRBJ2-3
V: TRBV6-5
size: .
D: TRBD2
CDR3: CASSRAGALTDTQYF
DNA: TGTGCCAGCAGTCGAGCGGGGGCCCTCACAGATACGCAGTATTTT

J: TRBJ1-1
V: TRBV4-3
size: .
D: .
CDR3: CASSHPGYTEAFF
DNA: TGCGCCAGCAGCCACCCAGGGTACACTGAAGCTTTCTTT

J: TRBJ2-5
V: TRBV10-3
size: .
D: .
CDR3: CAISERPPGHGGETQYF
DNA: TGTGCCATCAGTGAAAGACCCCCGGGACACGGGGGGGAGACCCAGTACTTC

J: TRBJ1-2
V: TRBV7-2
size: .
D: .
CDR3: CASSLPDTRYTF
DNA: TGTGCCAGCAGCTTGCCGGACACTCGCTACACCTTC

J: TRBJ1-2
V: TRBV20-1
size: .
D: .
CDR3: CSAIGPEKSGYTF
DNA: TGCAGTGCCATCGGGCCTGAAAAAAGTGGCTACACCTTC

J: TRBJ2-1
V: TRBV15
size: .
D: .
CDR3: CATSSPGDEQFF
DNA: TGTGCCACCAGCAGTCCCGGGGACGAGCAGTTCTTC

J: TRBJ2-3
V: TRBV20-1
size: few
D: TRBD1
CDR3: CSAFHPGTGGTDTQYF
DNA: TGCAGTGCCTTTCACCCCGGGACAGGGGGGACAGATACGCAGTATTTT

J: TRBJ2-7
V: TRBV20-1
size: once
D: .
CDR3: CSLRTAGFSYEQYF
DNA: TGCAGTCTTCGGACAGCGGGGTTTTCCTACGAGCAGTACTTC

J: TRBJ1-2
V: TRBV12-3/TRBV12-4
size: few
D: TRBD1
CDR3: CASSFQGARGYTF
DNA: TGTGCCAGCAGTTTTCAGGGGGCGAGGGGCTACACCTTC

J: TRBJ2-1
V: TRBV6-2/TRBV6-3
size: few
D: TRBD1
CDR3: CASTSPRQGANNEQFF
DNA: TGTGCCAGCACCTCACCCCGACAGGGGGCGAACAATGAGCAGTTCTTC

J: TRBJ2-1
V: TRBV29-1
size: many
D: .
CDR3: CSVERNTYGYNEQFF
DNA: TGCAGCGTTGAAAGGAACACCTACGGCTACAATGAGCAGTTCTTC

J: TRBJ1-5
V: TRBV6-2/TRBV6-3
size: once
D: .
CDR3: CASSYVSNQPQHF
DNA: TGTGCCAGCAGTTATGTAAGCAATCAGCCCCAGCATTTT

J: TRBJ1-1
V: TRBV7-2
size: .
D: TRBD1
CDR3: CASSSRQGGNTEAFF
DNA: TGTGCCAGCAGCTCCCGACAGGGGGGGAACACTGAAGCTTTCTTT

J: TRBJ1-1
V: TRBV20-1
size: .
D: .
CDR3: CSANKGHTEAFF
DNA: TGCAGTGCTAATAAGGGGCACACTGAAGCTTTCTTT

J: TRBJ2-3
V: TRBV15
size: .
D: TRBD2
CDR3: CATSRGLAGGTDTQYF
DNA: TGTGCCACCAGCAGAGGACTAGCGGGGGGGACAGATACGCAGTATTTT

J: TRBJ2-7
V: TRBV28
size: few
D: TRBD1
CDR3: CASRAGDRVVNEQYF
DNA: TGTGCCAGCAGGGCCGGGGACAGGGTGGTCAACGAGCAGTACTTC

J: TRBJ2-4
V: TRBV20-1
size: .
D: .
CDR3: CSATRVGEQYF
DNA: TGCAGTGCTACCCGAGTGGGGGAGCAGTACTTC

J: TRBJ1-2
V: TRBV6-4
size: .
D: .
CDR3: CASSDSRPGGGYTF
DNA: TGTGCCAGCAGTGACTCCAGGCCCGGGGGTGGCTACACCTTC

J: TRBJ2-1
V: TRBV5-1
size: few
D: .
CDR3: CASSLSEEQFF
DNA: TGCGCCAGCAGCTTGTCTGAGGAGCAGTTCTTC

J: TRBJ2-3
V: TRBV20-1
size: .
D: TRBD2
CDR3: CSARDSNSGVTDTQYF
DNA: TGCAGTGCTAGAGATTCGAATAGCGGGGTGACAGATACGCAGTATTTT

J: TRBJ2-3
V: TRBV29-1
size: .
D: .
CDR3: CSVKIGRGATDTQYF
DNA: TGCAGCGTTAAAATTGGCCGGGGGGCCACAGATACGCAGTATTTT

J: TRBJ2-1
V: TRBV7-9
size: few
D: TRBD2
CDR3: CASSLGSGASYNEQFF
DNA: TGTGCCAGCAGCTTAGGGAGCGGGGCGAGTTACAATGAGCAGTTCTTC

J: TRBJ1-1
V: TRBV25-1
size: .
D: TRBD1
CDR3: CASRGQGALNTEAFF
DNA: TGTGCCAGTCGTGGCCAGGGGGCTTTGAACACTGAAGCTTTCTTT

J: TRBJ2-1
V: TRBV20-1
size: .
D: TRBD2
CDR3: CSARVASGGAYNEQFF
DNA: TGCAGTGCTAGAGTGGCTAGCGGGGGGGCCTACAATGAGCAGTTCTTC

J: TRBJ2-7
V: TRBV6-6
size: .
D: TRBD1
CDR3: CANRDRVYEQYF
DNA: TGTGCCAACAGGGACAGGGTCTACGAGCAGTACTTC

J: TRBJ2-5
V: TRBV6-5
size: .
D: .
CDR3: CASSYAEDQETQYF
DNA: TGTGCCAGCAGTTACGCGGAGGACCAAGAGACCCAGTACTTC

J: TRBJ2-7
V: TRBV20-1
size: .
D: .
CDR3: CSAPNPRLSSYNEQYF
DNA: TGCAGTGCCCCAAACCCCCGGCTGAGCTCCTACAATGAGCAGTACTTC

J: TRBJ2-7
V: TRBV9
size: .
D: TRBD2
CDR3: CASSPGGLTAYEQYF
DNA: TGTGCCAGCAGCCCCGGGGGGTTAACTGCCTACGAGCAGTACTTC

J: TRBJ2-2
V: TRBV6-6
size: .
D: .
CDR3: CASSSTGLDTGELFF
DNA: TGTGCCAGCAGTTCAACAGGGCTTGACACCGGGGAGCTGTTTTTT

J: TRBJ2-5
V: TRBV6-5
size: .
D: .
CDR3: CASSIGAGTQETQYF
DNA: TGTGCCAGCAGTATTGGGGCAGGCACCCAAGAGACCCAGTACTTC

J: TRBJ2-1
V: TRBV9
size: .
D: .
CDR3: CASSEGNNEQFF
DNA: TGTGCCAGCAGCGAAGGTAACAATGAGCAGTTCTTC

J: TRBJ2-5
V: TRBV6-2/TRBV6-3
size: .
D: TRBD2
CDR3: CASSFAGGPPRETQYF
DNA: TGTGCCAGCAGTTTTGCGGGGGGGCCTCCTAGAGAGACCCAGTACTTC

J: TRBJ1-2
V: TRBV2
size: .
D: .
CDR3: CAGSGAGDYGYGYTF
DNA: TGTGCCGGCAGTGGGGCCGGGGACTATGGCTATGGCTACACCTTC

J: TRBJ2-3
V: TRBV11-2
size: .
D: .
CDR3: CASSQPGTMDTQYF
DNA: TGTGCCAGCAGCCAACCCGGCACCATGGATACGCAGTATTTT

J: TRBJ2-3
V: TRBV24-1
size: .
D: .
CDR3: CATSDPRRSDTQYF
DNA: TGTGCCACCAGTGATCCCCGCCGGTCAGATACGCAGTATTTT

J: TRBJ1-2
V: TRBV4-3
size: few
D: TRBD1
CDR3: CASSQGRGTNYGYTF
DNA: TGCGCCAGCAGCCAAGGCAGGGGGACTAACTATGGCTACACCTTC

J: TRBJ2-5
V: TRBV6-6
size: .
D: TRBD2
CDR3: CASSSQGLAQETQYF
DNA: TGTGCCAGCAGTTCTCAGGGACTAGCTCAAGAGACCCAGTACTTC

J: TRBJ2-7
V: TRBV29-1
size: few
D: .
CDR3: CSVVQGIGEQYF
DNA: TGCAGCGTTGTGCAGGGGATAGGTGAGCAGTACTTC

J: TRBJ2-1
V: TRBV18
size: .
D: .
CDR3: CASSLGRKIGTASNEQFF
DNA: TGTGCCAGCTCACTGGGGAGGAAAATCGGGACAGCATCCAATGAGCAGTTCTTC

J: TRBJ1-2
V: TRBV12-3/TRBV12-4
size: few
D: .
CDR3: CASRGVNGGYTF
DNA: TGTGCCAGCAGAGGGGTGAATGGAGGCTACACCTTC